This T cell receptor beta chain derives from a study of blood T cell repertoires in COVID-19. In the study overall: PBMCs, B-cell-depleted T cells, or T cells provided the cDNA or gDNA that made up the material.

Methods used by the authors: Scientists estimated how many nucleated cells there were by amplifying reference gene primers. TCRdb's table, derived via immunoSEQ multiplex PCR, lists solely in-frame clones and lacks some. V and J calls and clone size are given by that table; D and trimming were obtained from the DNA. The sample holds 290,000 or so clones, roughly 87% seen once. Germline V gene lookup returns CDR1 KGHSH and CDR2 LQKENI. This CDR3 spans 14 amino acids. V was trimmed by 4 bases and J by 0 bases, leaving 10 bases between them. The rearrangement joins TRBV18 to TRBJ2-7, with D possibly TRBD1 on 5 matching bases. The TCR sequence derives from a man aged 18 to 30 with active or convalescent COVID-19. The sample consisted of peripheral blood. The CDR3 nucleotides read TGTGCCAGCTCACGACCGACAGACTCCTACGAGCAGTACTTC. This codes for CASSRPTDSYEQYF. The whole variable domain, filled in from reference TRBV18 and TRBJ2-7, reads NAGVMQNPRHLVRRRGQEARLRCSPMKGHSHVYWYRQLPEEGLKFMVYLQKENIIDESGMPKERFSAEFPKEGPSILRIQQVVRGDSAAYFCASSRPTDSYEQYFGPGTRLTVT.